The 18 T cell receptor beta chains presented below share a single source sample, sequenced in a study of blood T cell repertoires in COVID-19. Sequenced by immunoSEQ multiplex PCR; TCRdb stores in-frame clones only, minus some. The repertoire holds roughly 330,000 clones, about 87% seen once, with under 5.5% in the top ten. Sample: PBMCs or T cells enriched from blood (not recorded which). The source is a woman aged 25 to 39 who had recovered from COVID-19.

This chain joins TRBV5-6 and TRBJ2-2; possible D gene TRBD1, 6 bases. Trimming took 2 bases from V and 0 from J, leaving 14 bases between them. Germline V CDR1 and CDR2: SGHDT, YYEEEE. CDR3 length: 17 residues. CDR3 amino acids: CASSFFLRTANTGELFF. The CDR3 DNA reads TGTGCCAGCAGCTTTTTCCTGAGGACAGCGAACACCGGGGAGCTGTTTTTT.

Concerning this clone: The junction differs from germline at one of its ends, possibly a read error. The chain joins TRBV3-1 (or the pseudogene TRBV3-2) to TRBJ2-1; 13 nucleotides match TRBD2. From germline, CDR1 is LGHDT and CDR2 YNNKEL (reference sequence). The CDR3 sequence is 16 residues long. CDR3 nucleotide sequence: TGTGCCAGCAGCCACACTAGCGGGGGGGCCTACGATGAGCAGTTCTTC. Its protein product is CASSHTSGGAYDEQFF.

The chain joins TRBV5-6 to TRBJ2-7, with D perhaps matching TRBD1 (6 bases). Trimming took 0 bases from V and 5 from J, leaving 12 bases between them. Germline loops: CDR1 SGHDT, CDR2 YYEEEE. The CDR3 extends over 14 amino acids. Here the CDR3 DNA reads TGTGCCAGCAGCTTGGGAGGGGGAATGGACGAGCAGTACTTC. Protein sequence: CASSLGGGMDEQYF. The whole variable domain, filled in from reference TRBV5-6 and TRBJ2-7, reads DAGVTQSPTHLIKTRGQQVTLRCSPKSGHDTVSWYQQALGQGPQFIFQYYEEEERQRGNFPDRFSGHQFPNYSSELNVNALLLGDSALYLCASSLGGGMDEQYFGPGTRLTVT.

The chain uses TRBV7-9 and TRBJ1-4, with D unresolved. CDR1 is SEHNR and CDR2 is FQNEAQ in the germline V gene (reference sequence). This CDR3 contains 14 residues. Trimming took 5 bases from V and 0 from J, leaving 7 bases between them. This CDR3 is CASSQAATNEKLFF. The CDR3 DNA follows: TGTGCCAGCAGCCAAGCGGCAACTAATGAAAAACTGTTTTTT.

The genes are TRBV29-1 and TRBJ1-2, with unresolved D. CDR1 SQVTM and CDR2 ANQGSEA come from the germline V gene. This CDR3 has 13 residues. With 2 bases removed from V and 4 bases from J, the gap between germline ends came to 11 bases. CDR3 amino acids: CSVETSGIYGYTF. For the CDR3, the DNA is TGCAGCGTTGAAACTAGCGGGATCTATGGCTACACCTTC.

This clone was detected a few times. The chain recombines TRBV28 with TRBJ1-6, with TRBD1 matching 7 bases. The V gene's germline CDR1 is MDHEN and CDR2 SYDVKM. The CDR3 spans 17 residues. J gave up 7 bases and V 2 bases, and 11 bases lay outside the gene matches. CDR3 in DNA: TGTGCCAGCAGTTTAATGGGCAGGGGGTATTTGAATTCACCCCTCCACTTT. It is translated as CASSLMGRGYLNSPLHF.

This chain uses TRBV15 with TRBJ2-1; 8 nucleotides match TRBD1. Germline-derived CDR1 and CDR2 are LNHNV and YYDKDF (reference sequence). The CDR3 contains 18 residues. V lost 1 base and J lost 8; bases outside the gene matches: 16. CDR3 sequence: CATSRVLSGTGFGDEQFF. The CDR3, as DNA: TGTGCCACCAGCAGAGTACTTTCCGGGACAGGATTTGGCGATGAGCAGTTCTTC.

The chain employs TRBV5-4 and TRBJ1-1, with 8 bases lining up with TRBD1. J was trimmed by 5 bases and V by 4 bases; bases with no gene match: 10. Looked up from germline, CDR1 is SGHNT and CDR2 is YYREEE (reference sequence). The CDR3 extends over 15 amino acids. The CDR3 DNA is TGTGCCAGCAGCGACCCGACAGGGGACACAACTGAAGCTTTCTTT. Protein sequence: CASSDPTGDTTEAFF.

V and J are TRBV19 and TRBJ1-2; 10 nucleotides align to TRBD1. CDR3 length: 18 amino acids. CDR1 and CDR2 (germline): LNHDA, SQIVND (reference sequence). Trimming at V came to 2 bases and at J to 4 bases, leaving 13 bases not matched to a gene. For the CDR3, the DNA is TGTGCCAGTAGTATACGCACCTGGGGGACAGGGGTCCCCTATGGCTACACCTTC. The encoded protein is CASSIRTWGTGVPYGYTF.

The rearrangement links TRBV4-3 to TRBJ1-2; D gene uncertain. The germline gives CDR1 LGHNA, CDR2 YSLEER. Trimming removed 4 bases at V and 0 bases at J, with 12 bases between. The CDR3 loop spans 15 amino acids. CDR3 loop: CASSPTSQTNYGYTF. CDR3 nucleotides: TGCGCCAGCAGCCCGACATCGCAAACTAACTATGGCTACACCTTC.

A single count supports this clone. This sequence joins TRBV2 and TRBJ1-2; D remains ambiguous. Trimming removed 3 bases at V and 5 bases at J, with 4 bases between. The CDR3 runs to 11 residues. CDR1 is SNHLY, CDR2 FYNNEI, per germline. CDR3: CASSDYYGYTF. The CDR3 nucleotides are TGTGCCAGCAGTGATTATTATGGCTACACCTTC.

Remarks on this clone: Other DNA variants within this sample encode the same CDR3. The chain uses TRBV6-5 and TRBJ1-3, with TRBD1 matching 7 bases. CDR3 length equals 14 residues. Germline CDR1 is MNHEY and CDR2 is SVGAGI. V trimming: 6 bases; J trimming: 4 bases; junction bases outside the gene matches: 6. CDR3: CASSSTGVGNTIYF. The CDR3 DNA is TGTGCCAGCAGCAGCACAGGGGTCGGAAACACCATATATTTT.

This chain connects TRBV15 to TRBJ1-6, with 9 nucleotides matching TRBD1. Germline-derived CDR1 and CDR2 are LNHNV and YYDKDF (reference sequence). Trimming cost V 3 bases and J 0 bases; bases outside gene matches: 0. This CDR3 is built from 16 residues. The CDR3 region is CATSRDRGSYNSPLHF. The CDR3 DNA reads TGTGCCACCAGCAGGGACAGGGGCTCCTATAATTCACCCCTCCACTTT.

The chain has TRBV28 and TRBJ1-3; the D gene is possibly TRBD1 (5 bases). V dropped 3 bases and J dropped 4 bases, with 13 bases sitting between them. Germline CDR1 MDHEN, CDR2 SYDVKM. The CDR3 sequence is 15 residues long. The CDR3 nucleotides read TGTGCCAGCAGTTTTGGAGGGGCGCGGGGAAACACCATATATTTT. Protein sequence: CASSFGGARGNTIYF.

The V gene is TRBV3-1 (or the pseudogene TRBV3-2), the J gene TRBJ1-4, with D possibly matching TRBD1 (5 bases). V lost 0 bases and J 7 bases, leaving 15 bases between the germline ends. The CDR3 consists of 16 residues. Looked up from germline, CDR1 is LGHDT and CDR2 is YNNKEL (reference sequence). The chain's CDR3 is CASSQERIQVGEKLFF. The CDR3 nucleotides read TGTGCCAGCAGCCAAGAAAGAATACAGGTGGGTGAAAAACTGTTTTTT.

V gene TRBV19 combines with J gene TRBJ1-2; 9 nucleotides match TRBD1. Germline CDR1 reads LNHDA; CDR2 reads SQIVND (reference sequence). J was trimmed by 4 bases and V by 6 bases; bases with no gene match: 15. CDR3 length: 17 amino acids. The DNA for the CDR3 is TGTGCCAGTAGCCTGACAGGGGGACTTCTTTTCGGCTATGGCTACACCTTC. Translated, it gives CASSLTGGLLFGYGYTF. Variable domain in full (rest from reference TRBV19 and TRBJ1-2): DGGITQSPKYLFRKEGQNVTLSCEQNLNHDAMYWYRQDPGQGLRLIYYSQIVNDFQKGDIAEGYSVSREKKESFPLTVTSAQKNPTAFYLCASSLTGGLLFGYGYTFGSGTRLTVV.

This clone has a handful of counts. This chain links TRBV6-5 with TRBJ1-1, with D hard to call. From germline, CDR1 is MNHEY and CDR2 SVGAGI. V was cut by 2 bases and J by 5 bases, with 15 bases left in between. This CDR3 is 15 amino acids long. The CDR3 here is CASSYVSVRGTEAFF. As DNA, the CDR3 is TGTGCCAGCAGTTACGTCTCAGTTCGCGGAACTGAAGCTTTCTTT.

CDR3: CASSLGSLNSPLHF. CDR3 bases: TGCGCCAGCAGCTTGGGCAGTTTAAATTCACCCCTCCACTTT. This chain uses TRBV5-1 with TRBJ1-6; D uncertain. Trimming stripped 0 bases from V and 7 bases from J, with 8 bases between. The CDR3 length is 14 residues. Germline values: CDR1 SGHRS, CDR2 YFSETQ.